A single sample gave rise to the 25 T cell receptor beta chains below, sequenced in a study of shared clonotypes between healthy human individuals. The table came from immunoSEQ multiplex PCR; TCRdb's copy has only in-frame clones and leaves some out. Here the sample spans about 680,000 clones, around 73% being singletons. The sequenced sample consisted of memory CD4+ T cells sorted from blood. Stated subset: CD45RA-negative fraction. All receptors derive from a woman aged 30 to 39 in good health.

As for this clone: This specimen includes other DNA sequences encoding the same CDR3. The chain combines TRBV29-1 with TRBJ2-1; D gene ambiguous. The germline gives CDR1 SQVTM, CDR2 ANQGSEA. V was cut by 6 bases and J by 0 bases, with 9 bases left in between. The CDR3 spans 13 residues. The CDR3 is CSVALSSYNEQFF. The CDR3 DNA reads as TGCAGCGTGGCTTTGAGCTCCTACAATGAGCAGTTCTTC.

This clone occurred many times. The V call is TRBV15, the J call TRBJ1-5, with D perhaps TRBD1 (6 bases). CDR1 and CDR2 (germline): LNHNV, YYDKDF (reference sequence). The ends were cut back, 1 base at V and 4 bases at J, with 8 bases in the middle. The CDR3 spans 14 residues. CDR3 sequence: CATSRGTANQPQHF. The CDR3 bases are TGTGCCACCAGCAGAGGGACAGCTAATCAGCCCCAGCATTTT.

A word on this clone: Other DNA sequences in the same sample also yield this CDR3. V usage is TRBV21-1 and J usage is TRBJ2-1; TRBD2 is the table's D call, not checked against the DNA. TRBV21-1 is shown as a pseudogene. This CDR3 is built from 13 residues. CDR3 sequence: CASSKALEVEQFF. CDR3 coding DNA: TGTGCCAGCAGCAAAGCGCTCGAGGTTGAGCAGTTCTTC.

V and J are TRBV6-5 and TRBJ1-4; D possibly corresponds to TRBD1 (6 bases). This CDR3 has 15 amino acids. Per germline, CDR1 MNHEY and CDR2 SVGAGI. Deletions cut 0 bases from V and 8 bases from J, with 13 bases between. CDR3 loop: CASSYSWGQREKLFF. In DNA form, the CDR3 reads TGTGCCAGCAGTTACTCGTGGGGGCAAAGGGAAAAACTGTTTTTT.

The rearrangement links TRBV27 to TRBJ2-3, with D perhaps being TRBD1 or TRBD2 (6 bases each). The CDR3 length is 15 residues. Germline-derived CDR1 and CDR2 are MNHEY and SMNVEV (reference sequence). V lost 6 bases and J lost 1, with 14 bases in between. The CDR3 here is CASRQTRGGTDTQYF. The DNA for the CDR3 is TGTGCCAGCAGACAAACGAGGGGGGGCACAGATACGCAGTATTTT.

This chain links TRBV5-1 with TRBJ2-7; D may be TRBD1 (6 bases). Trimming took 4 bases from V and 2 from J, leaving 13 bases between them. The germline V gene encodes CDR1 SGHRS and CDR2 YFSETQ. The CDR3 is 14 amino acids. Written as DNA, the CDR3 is TGCGCCAGCAGCACGACAGGAGCCACCTACGAGCAGTACTTC. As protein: CASSTTGATYEQYF.

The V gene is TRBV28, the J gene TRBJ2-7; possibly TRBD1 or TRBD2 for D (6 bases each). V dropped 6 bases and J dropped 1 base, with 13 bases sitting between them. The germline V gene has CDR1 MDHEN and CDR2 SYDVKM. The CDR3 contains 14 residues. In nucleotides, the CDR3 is TGTGCCAGCAGCCTGGGGGGACAATCCTACGAGCAGTACTTC. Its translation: CASSLGGQSYEQYF.

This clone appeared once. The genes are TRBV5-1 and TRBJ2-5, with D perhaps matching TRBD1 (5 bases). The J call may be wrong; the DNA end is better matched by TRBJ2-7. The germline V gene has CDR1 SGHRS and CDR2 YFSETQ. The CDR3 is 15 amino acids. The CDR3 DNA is TGCGCCAGCAGCTTGCAGGGAATAGGCTCCTACGAGCAGTACTTC. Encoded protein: CASSLQGIGSYEQYF.

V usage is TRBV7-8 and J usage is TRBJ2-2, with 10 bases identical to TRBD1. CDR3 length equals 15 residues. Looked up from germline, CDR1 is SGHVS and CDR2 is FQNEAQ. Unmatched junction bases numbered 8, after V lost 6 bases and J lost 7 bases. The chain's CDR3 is CASRPRTGGGGELFF. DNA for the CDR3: TGTGCCAGCAGACCACGGACAGGGGGAGGCGGGGAGCTGTTTTTT.

Written as DNA, the CDR3 is TGTGCCAGCAGCGAACCGGGTCGGGGGAAGAATCAGCCCCAGCATTTT. As protein: CASSEPGRGKNQPQHF. This chain joins TRBV2 and TRBJ1-5; D is possibly TRBD1 (5 bases). Between the trimmed V and J ends, which lost 6 bases and 4 bases, there was a span of 19 bases. The germline gives CDR1 SNHLY, CDR2 FYNNEI. There are 16 residues in the CDR3.

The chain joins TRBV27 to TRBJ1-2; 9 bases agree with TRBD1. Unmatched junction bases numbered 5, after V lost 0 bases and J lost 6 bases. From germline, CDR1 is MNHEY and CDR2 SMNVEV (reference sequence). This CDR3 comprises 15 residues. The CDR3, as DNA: TGTGCCAGCAGTTTATCCCCCACAGGGGGCGATGGCTACACCTTC. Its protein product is CASSLSPTGGDGYTF.

The CDR3 nucleotides are TGTGCCAGCAGTGTACACAACTCTGGGGCCAACGTCCTGACTTTC. This gives the protein CASSVHNSGANVLTF. The rearrangement links TRBV6-1 to TRBJ2-6; D is undetermined. In germline, CDR1 is MNHNS, CDR2 SASEGT. The CDR3 has 15 residues. Trimming left V 4 bases short and J 0 bases short, with 7 bases between.

CDR3 in amino acids: CASAIIAGGNTGELFF. The CDR3 DNA reads as TGTGCCAGTGCTATAATAGCGGGAGGGAACACCGGGGAGCTGTTTTTT. V and J are TRBV11-2 and TRBJ2-2; TRBD2 matches 10 bases. Trimming removed 9 bases from V and 1 base from J; junction bases left unmatched: 8. The CDR3 extends over 16 amino acids. Germline CDR1 reads SGHAT; CDR2 reads FQNNGV.

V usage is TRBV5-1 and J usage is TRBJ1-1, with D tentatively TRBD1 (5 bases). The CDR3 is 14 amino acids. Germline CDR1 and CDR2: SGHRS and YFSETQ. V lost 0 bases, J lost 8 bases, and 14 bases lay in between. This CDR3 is CASSLGTDSLEAFF. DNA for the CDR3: TGCGCCAGCAGCTTGGGAACTGACAGTCTCGAAGCTTTCTTT.

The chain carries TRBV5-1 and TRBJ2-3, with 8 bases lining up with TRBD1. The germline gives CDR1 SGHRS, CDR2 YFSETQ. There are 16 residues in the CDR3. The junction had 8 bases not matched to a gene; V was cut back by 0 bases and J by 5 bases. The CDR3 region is CASSLEGRTGIDTQYF. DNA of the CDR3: TGCGCCAGCAGCTTGGAGGGCAGGACAGGGATAGATACGCAGTATTTT.

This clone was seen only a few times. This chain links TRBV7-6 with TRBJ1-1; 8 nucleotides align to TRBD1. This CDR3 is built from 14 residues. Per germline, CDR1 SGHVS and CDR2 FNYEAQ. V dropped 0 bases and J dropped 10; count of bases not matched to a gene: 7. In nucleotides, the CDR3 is TGTGCCAGCAGCTTAGCCCCCAGGGGGCTGGGAGCTTTCTTT. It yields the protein CASSLAPRGLGAFF.

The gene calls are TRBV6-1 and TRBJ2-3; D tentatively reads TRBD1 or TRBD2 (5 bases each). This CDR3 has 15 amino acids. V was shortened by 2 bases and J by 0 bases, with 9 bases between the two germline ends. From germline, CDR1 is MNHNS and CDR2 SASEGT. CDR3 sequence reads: CASSEQGGSTDTQYF. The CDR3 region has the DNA TGTGCCAGCAGTGAACAGGGCGGGAGCACAGATACGCAGTATTTT.

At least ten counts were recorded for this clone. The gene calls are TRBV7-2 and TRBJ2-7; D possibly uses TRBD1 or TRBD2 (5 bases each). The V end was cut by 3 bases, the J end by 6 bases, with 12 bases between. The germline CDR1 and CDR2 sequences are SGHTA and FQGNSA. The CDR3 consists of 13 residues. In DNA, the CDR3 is TGTGCCAGCAGCTTCCCCCCGGGGCCCGAGCAGTACTTC. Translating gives CASSFPPGPEQYF.

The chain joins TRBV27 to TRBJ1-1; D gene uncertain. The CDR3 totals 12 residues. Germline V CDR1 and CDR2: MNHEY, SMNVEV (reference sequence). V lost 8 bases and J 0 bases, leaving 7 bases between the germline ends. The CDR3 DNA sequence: TGTGCCAGCGGGAGAGTGAACACTGAAGCTTTCTTT. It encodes CASGRVNTEAFF.

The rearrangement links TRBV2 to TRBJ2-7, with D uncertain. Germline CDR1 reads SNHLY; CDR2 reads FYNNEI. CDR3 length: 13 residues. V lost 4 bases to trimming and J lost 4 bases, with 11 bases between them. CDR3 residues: CASSGLRRYEQYF. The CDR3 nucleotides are TGTGCCAGCAGTGGTCTAAGGCGGTACGAGCAGTACTTC.

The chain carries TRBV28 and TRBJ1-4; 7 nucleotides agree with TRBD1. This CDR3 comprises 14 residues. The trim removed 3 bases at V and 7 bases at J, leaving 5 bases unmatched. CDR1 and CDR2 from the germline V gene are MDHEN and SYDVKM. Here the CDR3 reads CASSFSGGSEKLFF. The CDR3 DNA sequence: TGTGCCAGCAGTTTTTCAGGGGGGAGTGAAAAACTGTTTTTT.

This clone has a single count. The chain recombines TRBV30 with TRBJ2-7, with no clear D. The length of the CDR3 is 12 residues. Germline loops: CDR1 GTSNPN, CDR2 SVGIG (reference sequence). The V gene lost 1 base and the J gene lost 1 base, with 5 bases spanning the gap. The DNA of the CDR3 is TGTGCCTGGAGTGAGCAATCCTACGAGCAGTACTTC. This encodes CAWSEQSYEQYF.

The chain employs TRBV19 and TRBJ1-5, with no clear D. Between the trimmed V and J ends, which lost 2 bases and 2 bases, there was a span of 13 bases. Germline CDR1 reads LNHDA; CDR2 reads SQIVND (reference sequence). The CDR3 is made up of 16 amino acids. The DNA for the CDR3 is TGTGCCAGTAGTATAAAGAGGAGGGTGGGCAATCAGCCCCAGCATTTT. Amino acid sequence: CASSIKRRVGNQPQHF.

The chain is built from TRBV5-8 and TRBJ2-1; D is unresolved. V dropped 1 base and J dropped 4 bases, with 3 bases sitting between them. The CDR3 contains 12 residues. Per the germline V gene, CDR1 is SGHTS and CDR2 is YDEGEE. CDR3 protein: CASSLRYNEQFF. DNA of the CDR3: TGTGCCAGCAGCTTGCGATACAATGAGCAGTTCTTC.

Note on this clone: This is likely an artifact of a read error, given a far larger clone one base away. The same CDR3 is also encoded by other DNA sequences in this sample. CDR3 sequence: CASSLGRTEAFF. Written as DNA, the CDR3 is TGTGCCAGCAGCTTAGGGCGGACTGAAGCTTTCTTT. The chain has TRBV7-8 and TRBJ1-1; the D is unclear. V was pared by 1 base and J by 5 bases, with 5 bases between. CDR1 SGHVS and CDR2 FQNEAQ come from the germline V gene. The CDR3 contains 12 residues.